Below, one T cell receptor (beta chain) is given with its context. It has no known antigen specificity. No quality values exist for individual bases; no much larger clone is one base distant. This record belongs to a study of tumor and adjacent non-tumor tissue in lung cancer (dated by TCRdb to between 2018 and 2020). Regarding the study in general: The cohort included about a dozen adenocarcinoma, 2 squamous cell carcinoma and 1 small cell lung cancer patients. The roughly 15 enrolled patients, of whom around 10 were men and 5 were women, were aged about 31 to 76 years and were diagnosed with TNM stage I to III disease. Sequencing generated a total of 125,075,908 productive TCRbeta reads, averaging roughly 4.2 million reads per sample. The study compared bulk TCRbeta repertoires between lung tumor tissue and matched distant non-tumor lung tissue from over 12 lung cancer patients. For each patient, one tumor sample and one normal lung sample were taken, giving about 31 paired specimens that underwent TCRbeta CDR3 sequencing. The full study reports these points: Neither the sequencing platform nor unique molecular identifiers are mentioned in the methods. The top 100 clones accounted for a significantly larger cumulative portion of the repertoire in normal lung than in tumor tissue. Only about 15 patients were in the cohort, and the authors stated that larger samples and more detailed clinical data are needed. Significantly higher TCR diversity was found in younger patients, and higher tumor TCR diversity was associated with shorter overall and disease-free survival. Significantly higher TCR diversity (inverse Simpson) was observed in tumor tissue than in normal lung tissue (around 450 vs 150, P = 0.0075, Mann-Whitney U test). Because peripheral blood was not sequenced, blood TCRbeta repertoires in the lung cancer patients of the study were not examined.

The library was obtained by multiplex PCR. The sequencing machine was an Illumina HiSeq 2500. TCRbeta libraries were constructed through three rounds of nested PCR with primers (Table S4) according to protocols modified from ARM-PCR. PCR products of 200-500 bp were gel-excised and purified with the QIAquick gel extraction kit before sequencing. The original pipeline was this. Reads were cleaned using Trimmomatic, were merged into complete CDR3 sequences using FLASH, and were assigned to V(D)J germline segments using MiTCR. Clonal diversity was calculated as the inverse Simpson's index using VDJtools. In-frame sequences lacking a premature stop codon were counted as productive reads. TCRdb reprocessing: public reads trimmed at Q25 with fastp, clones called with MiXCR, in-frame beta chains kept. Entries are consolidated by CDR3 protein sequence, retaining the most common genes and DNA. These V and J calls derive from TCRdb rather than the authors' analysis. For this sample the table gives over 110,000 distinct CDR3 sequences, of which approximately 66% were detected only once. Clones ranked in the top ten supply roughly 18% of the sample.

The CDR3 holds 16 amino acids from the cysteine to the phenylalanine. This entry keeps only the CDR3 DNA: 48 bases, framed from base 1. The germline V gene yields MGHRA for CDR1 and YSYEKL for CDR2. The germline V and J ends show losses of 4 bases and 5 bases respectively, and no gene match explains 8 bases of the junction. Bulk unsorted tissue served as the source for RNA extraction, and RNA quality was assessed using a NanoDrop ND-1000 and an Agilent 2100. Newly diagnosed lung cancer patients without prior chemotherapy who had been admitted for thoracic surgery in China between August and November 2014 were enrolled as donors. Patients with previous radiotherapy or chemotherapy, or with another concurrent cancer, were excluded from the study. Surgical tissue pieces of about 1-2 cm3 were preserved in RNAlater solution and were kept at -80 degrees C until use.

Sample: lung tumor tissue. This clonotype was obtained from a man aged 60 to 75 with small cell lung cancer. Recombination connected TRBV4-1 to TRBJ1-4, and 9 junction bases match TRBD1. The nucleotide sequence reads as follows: TGCGCCAGCAGCCCCGAGCGGGGGACAGGGAATGAAAAACTGTTTTTT. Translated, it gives CASSPERGTGNEKLFF.